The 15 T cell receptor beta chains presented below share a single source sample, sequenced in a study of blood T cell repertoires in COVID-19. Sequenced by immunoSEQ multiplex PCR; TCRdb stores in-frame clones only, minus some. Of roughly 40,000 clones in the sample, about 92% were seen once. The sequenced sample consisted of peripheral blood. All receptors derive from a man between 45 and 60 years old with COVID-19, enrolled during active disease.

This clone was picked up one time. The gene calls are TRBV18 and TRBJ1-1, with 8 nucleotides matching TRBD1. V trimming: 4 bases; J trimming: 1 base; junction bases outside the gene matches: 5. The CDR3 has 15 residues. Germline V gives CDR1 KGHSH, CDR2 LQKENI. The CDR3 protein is CASSLYGTGNTEAFF. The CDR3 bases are TGTGCCAGCTCACTGTACGGGACAGGGAACACTGAAGCTTTCTTT.

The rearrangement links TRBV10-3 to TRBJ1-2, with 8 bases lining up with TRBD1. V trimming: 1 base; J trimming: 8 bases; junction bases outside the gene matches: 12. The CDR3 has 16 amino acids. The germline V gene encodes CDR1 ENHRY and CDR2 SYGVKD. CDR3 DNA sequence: TGTGCCATCAGTGAGTGGATCCCAGACAGGGGACGGGGCTACACCTTC. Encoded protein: CAISEWIPDRGRGYTF.

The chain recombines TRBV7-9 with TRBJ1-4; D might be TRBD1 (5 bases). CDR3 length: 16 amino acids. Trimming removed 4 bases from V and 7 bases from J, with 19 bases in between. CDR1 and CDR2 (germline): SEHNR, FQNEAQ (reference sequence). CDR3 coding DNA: TGTGCCAGCAGCTCCCGTGGGGCAGCGGGAAGTGAAAAACTGTTTTTT. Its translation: CASSSRGAAGSEKLFF.

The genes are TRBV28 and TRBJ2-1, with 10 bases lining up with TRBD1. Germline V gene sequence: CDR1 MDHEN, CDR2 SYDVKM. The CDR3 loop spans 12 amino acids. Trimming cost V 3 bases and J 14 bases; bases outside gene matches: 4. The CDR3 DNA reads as TGTGCCAGCAGTTTGGGGACAGGGGACGAGTTCTTC. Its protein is CASSLGTGDEFF. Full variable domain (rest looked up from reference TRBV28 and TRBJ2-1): DVKVTQSSRYLVKRTGEKVFLECVQDMDHENMFWYRQDPGLGLRLIYFSYDVKMKEKGDIPEGYSVSREKKERFSLILESASTNQTSMYLCASSLGTGDEFFGPGTRLTVL.

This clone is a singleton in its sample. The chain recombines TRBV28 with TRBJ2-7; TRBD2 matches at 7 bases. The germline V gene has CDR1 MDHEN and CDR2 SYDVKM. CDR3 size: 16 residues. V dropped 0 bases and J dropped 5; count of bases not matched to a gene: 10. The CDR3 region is CASSLWDRRLADEQYF. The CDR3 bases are TGTGCCAGCAGTTTATGGGATCGGCGGCTAGCGGACGAGCAGTACTTC.

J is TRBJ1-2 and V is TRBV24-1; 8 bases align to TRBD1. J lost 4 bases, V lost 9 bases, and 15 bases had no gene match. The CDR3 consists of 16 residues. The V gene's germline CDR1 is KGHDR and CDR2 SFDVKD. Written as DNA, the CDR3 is TGTGCCACCGTGTCGGCAGGGGGCCATAGAGCCTATGGCTACACCTTC. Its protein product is CATVSAGGHRAYGYTF.

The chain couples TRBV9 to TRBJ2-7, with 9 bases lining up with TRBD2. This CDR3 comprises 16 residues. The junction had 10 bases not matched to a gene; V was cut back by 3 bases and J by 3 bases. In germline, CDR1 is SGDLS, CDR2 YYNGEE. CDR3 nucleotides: TGTGCCAGCAGCGCCCGGGTAGCGGGAGACTTCTACGAGCAGTACTTC. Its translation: CASSARVAGDFYEQYF.

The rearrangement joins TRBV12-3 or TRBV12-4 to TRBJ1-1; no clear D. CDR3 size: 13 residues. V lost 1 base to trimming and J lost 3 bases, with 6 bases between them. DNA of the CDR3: TGTGCCAGCAGTTTAGAGGAGGACACTGAAGCTTTCTTT. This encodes CASSLEEDTEAFF.

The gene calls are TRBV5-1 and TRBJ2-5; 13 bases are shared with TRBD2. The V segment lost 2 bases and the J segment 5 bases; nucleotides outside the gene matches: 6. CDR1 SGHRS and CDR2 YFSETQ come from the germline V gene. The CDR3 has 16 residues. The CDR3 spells CASSFRLAGGGETQYF. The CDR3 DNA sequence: TGCGCCAGCAGCTTCCGACTAGCGGGAGGTGGTGAGACCCAGTACTTC.

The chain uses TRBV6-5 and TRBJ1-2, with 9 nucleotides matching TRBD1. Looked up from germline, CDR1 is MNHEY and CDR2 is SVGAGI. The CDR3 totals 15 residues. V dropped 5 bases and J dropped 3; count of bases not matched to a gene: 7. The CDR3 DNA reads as TGTGCCAGCAGTCTTCGACAGGGGGTAGACTATGGCTACACCTTC. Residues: CASSLRQGVDYGYTF.

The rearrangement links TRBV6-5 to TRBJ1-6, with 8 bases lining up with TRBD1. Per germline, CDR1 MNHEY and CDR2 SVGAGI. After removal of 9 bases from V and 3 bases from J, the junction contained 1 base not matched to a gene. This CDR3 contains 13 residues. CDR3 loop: CASTGGYNSPLHF. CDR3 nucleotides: TGTGCCAGTACAGGGGGCTATAATTCACCCCTCCACTTT.

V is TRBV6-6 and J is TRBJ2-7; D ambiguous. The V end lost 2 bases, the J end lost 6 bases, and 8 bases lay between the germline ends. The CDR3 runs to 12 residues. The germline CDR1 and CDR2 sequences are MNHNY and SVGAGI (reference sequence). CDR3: CASSYPPVEQYF. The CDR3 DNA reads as TGTGCCAGCAGTTACCCCCCCGTCGAGCAGTACTTC.

CDR3 bases: TGTGCCAGCACCAGACCCGGGGTAAACATTCAGTACTTC. It yields the protein CASTRPGVNIQYF. The chain employs TRBV28 and TRBJ2-4, with D tentatively TRBD2 (5 bases). CDR3 length: 13 residues. V was trimmed by 7 bases and J by 6 bases, leaving 13 bases between them. The germline gives CDR1 MDHEN, CDR2 SYDVKM.

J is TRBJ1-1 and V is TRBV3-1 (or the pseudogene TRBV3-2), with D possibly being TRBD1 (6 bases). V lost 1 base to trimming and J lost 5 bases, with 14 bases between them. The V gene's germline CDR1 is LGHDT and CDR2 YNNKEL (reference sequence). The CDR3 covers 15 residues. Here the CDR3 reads CASSQGIRGWTEAFF. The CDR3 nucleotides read TGTGCCAGCAGCCAAGGCATTAGGGGGTGGACTGAAGCTTTCTTT.

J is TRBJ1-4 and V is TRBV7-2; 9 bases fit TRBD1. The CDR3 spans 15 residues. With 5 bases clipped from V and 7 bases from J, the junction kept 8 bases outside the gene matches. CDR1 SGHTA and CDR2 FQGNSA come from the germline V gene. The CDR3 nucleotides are TGTGCCAGCAGCCCGGACAGGGGTCGGAGTGAAAAACTGTTTTTT. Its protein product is CASSPDRGRSEKLFF.